A selection of T cell receptor beta chains follows, all from one sample in a study of blood T cell repertoires in COVID-19. Assay used: immunoSEQ multiplex PCR; TCRdb lists only in-frame clones, some missing. The data hold 250,000 to 350,000 clones, with more than 80% observed a single time. The source material was PBMCs or T cells enriched from blood (not recorded which). All receptors derive from a woman aged 25 to 39 who had recovered from COVID-19. Each CDR3 is given with its conserved first and last residue. The D gene is left open where the match is weak. Only part of the rows carry a size: once, few, many, or a class if the clone is expanded.

. TRBD1 TRBJ2-4 TRBV7-9 CASSEGQGAAKNIQYF TGTGCCAGCAGCGAAGGACAGGGGGCAGCCAAAAACATTCAGTACTTC
. . TRBJ2-1 TRBV7-9 CASRWGSGEQFF TGTGCCAGCAGATGGGGCTCCGGGGAGCAGTTCTTC
. . TRBJ2-2 TRBV19 CASKRRSNTGELFF TGTGCCAGTAAGAGGAGATCGAACACCGGGGAGCTGTTTTTT
. TRBD2 TRBJ2-1 TRBV3-1/TRBV3-2 CASSQDPGGPSYNEQFF TGTGCCAGCAGCCAAGATCCGGGAGGGCCCTCCTACAATGAGCAGTTCTTC
. TRBD1 TRBJ1-1 TRBV28 CASSLLDRAAEAFF TGTGCCAGCAGTTTATTGGACAGGGCCGCTGAAGCTTTCTTT
. . TRBJ2-1 TRBV5-1 CASSLVASDYNEQFF TGCGCCAGCAGCTTGGTGGCCTCCGACTACAATGAGCAGTTCTTC
. TRBD2 TRBJ2-1 TRBV10-3 CAISDLLAGSNEQFF TGTGCCATCAGTGACCTGCTAGCGGGGTCGAATGAGCAGTTCTTC
. TRBD1 TRBJ1-1 TRBV28 CASSPGQPNTEAFF TGTGCCAGCAGTCCGGGACAGCCGAACACTGAAGCTTTCTTT
. TRBD2 TRBJ2-1 TRBV19 CASSIGGGRDNEQFF TGTGCCAGTAGTATCGGCGGGGGACGCGACAATGAGCAGTTCTTC
. . TRBJ1-2 TRBV11-1 CASSRTKLERAGSYTF TGTGCCAGCAGCCGAACAAAGCTGGAACGCGCAGGGAGCTACACCTTC
. . TRBJ1-4 TRBV19 CASNRVGEKLFF TGTGCCAGTAACAGGGTTGGGGAAAAACTGTTTTTT
. . TRBJ2-7 TRBV4-1 CASRDFGTYEQYF TGCGCCAGCCGGGACTTCGGGACCTACGAGCAGTACTTC
. . TRBJ1-2 TRBV4-3 CASSQESPGGYTF TGCGCCAGCAGCCAAGAATCCCCCGGTGGCTACACCTTC
. . TRBJ1-1 TRBV14 CASSQVAWDTLTHTEAFF TGTGCCAGCAGCCAAGTAGCATGGGACACTCTCACCCACACTGAAGCTTTCTTT
. . TRBJ2-1 TRBV5-1 CASSNRVGGGNEQFF TGCGCCAGCAGCAACCGGGTGGGAGGGGGCAATGAGCAGTTCTTC
. . TRBJ1-1 TRBV7-2 CASSLQGGNTEAFF TGTGCCAGCAGCTTGCAAGGCGGGAACACTGAAGCTTTCTTT
. TRBD2 TRBJ2-3 TRBV5-1 CASSPESSGTSGGTQYF TGCGCCAGCAGCCCCGAAAGCTCCGGGACTAGCGGAGGTACGCAGTATTTT
. TRBD2 TRBJ2-5 TRBV6-1 CASSEYRQASGSKGRRETQYF TGTGCCAGCAGTGAATATCGTCAGGCTAGCGGGAGTAAAGGGCGCAGAGAGACCCAGTACTTC
. TRBD1 TRBJ1-1 TRBV27 CASSPWGQGTEAFF TGTGCCAGCAGTCCCTGGGGACAGGGAACTGAAGCTTTCTTT
. TRBD1 TRBJ2-2 TRBV3-1/TRBV3-2 CASSQEAQGAGMNTGELFF TGTGCCAGCAGCCAAGAAGCTCAGGGGGCGGGAATGAACACCGGGGAGCTGTTTTTT
. . TRBJ2-2 TRBV12-5 CASGLVLSTTGELFF TGTGCTAGTGGTTTGGTACTTAGTACCACCGGGGAGCTGTTTTTT
once TRBD1 TRBJ1-3 TRBV19 CASKTGDSGNTIYF TGTGCCAGTAAGACAGGGGACTCTGGAAACACCATATATTTT
. . TRBJ1-5 TRBV19 CASTFRQANQPQHF TGTGCCAGTACCTTTCGACAGGCTAATCAGCCCCAGCATTTT
. . TRBJ1-1 TRBV27 CASSARWGGGTEAFF TGTGCCAGCAGTGCCCGTTGGGGGGGAGGTACTGAAGCTTTCTTT